This T cell receptor beta chain was identified in a study of blood T cells in healthy people across ages. A sample-barcoded 5' primer and a J-beta primer mix were used in a second PCR of about 6 to 11 cycles. TCRdb re-called the 5' RACE reads with MiXCR, one entry per CDR3 protein. The sample contains 750,000 to 950,000 distinct CDR3 sequences, roughly 53% of which appear only once. The CDR3 runs to 13 residues. Germline-derived CDR1 and CDR2 are KGHSH and LQKENI. J gave up 0 bases and V 11 bases, and 6 bases lay outside the gene matches. A minimum of 7 million PBMCs was isolated per sample. The rearrangement joins TRBV18 to TRBJ1-1; TRBD1 matches at 7 bases. This sequence was found in a man at least 80 years old in good health. Sample: blood. The CDR3 region is CAGSTGVNTEAFF. The CDR3 bases are TGTGCCGGATCCACAGGGGTGAACACTGAAGCTTTCTTT.